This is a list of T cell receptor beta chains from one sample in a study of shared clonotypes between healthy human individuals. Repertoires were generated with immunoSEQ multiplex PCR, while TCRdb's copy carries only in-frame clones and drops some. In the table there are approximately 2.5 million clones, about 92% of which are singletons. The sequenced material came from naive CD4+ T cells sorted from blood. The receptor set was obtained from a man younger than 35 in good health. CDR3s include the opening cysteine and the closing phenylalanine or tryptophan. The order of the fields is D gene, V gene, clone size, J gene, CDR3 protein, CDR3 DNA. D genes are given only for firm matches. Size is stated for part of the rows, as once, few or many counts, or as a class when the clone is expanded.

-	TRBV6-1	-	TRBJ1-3	CASSVSVGGGISGNTIYF	TGTGCCAGCAGTGTGTCGGTGGGAGGAGGGATCTCTGGAAACACCATATATTTT
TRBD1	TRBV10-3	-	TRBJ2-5	CATTQGAVETQYF	TGTGCCACGACACAGGGGGCTGTGGAGACCCAGTACTTC
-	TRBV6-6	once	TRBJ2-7	CASSYWQGRPSEQYF	TGTGCCAGCAGTTACTGGCAGGGGCGACCTTCCGAGCAGTACTTC
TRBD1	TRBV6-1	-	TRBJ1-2	CASSGDRAYGYTF	TGTGCCAGCAGCGGGGACAGGGCATATGGCTACACCTTC
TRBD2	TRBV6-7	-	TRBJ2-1	CASGPGASGSRGFTNNEQFF	TGTGCCAGCGGACCCGGCGCTAGCGGGAGTAGGGGGTTTACGAACAATGAGCAGTTCTTC
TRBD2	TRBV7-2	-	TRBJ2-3	CASSSRRGVTDTQYF	TGTGCCAGCAGCTCTAGGCGGGGGGTCACAGATACGCAGTATTTT
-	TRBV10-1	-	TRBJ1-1	CASSDERNTEAFF	TGCGCCAGCAGTGATGAGAGGAACACTGAAGCTTTCTTT
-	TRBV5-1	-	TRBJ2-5	CASSFGEETQYF	TGCGCCAGCAGCTTCGGTGAGGAGACCCAGTACTTC
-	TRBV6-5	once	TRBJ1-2	CASGTRGGYTF	TGTGCCAGCGGCACACGGGGCGGCTACACCTTC
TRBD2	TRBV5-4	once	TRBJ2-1	CASSIPSPGGGSNEQFF	TGTGCCAGCAGCATCCCCTCTCCAGGCGGGGGGTCTAATGAGCAGTTCTTC
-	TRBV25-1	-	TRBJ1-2	CASSGRASGTPGGYTF	TGTGCCAGCAGTGGAAGAGCGTCTGGGACTCCGGGAGGCTACACCTTC
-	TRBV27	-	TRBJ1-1	CASSFYGNTEAFF	TGTGCCAGCAGTTTTTACGGGAACACTGAAGCTTTCTTT
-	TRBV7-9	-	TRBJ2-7	CASSLAGREGAYEQYF	TGTGCCAGCAGCTTAGCGGGCAGGGAGGGGGCCTACGAGCAGTACTTC
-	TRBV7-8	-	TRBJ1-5	CASSPQKDQPQHF	TGTGCCAGCAGTCCCCAGAAAGATCAGCCCCAGCATTTT
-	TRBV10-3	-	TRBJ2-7	CAIRVLAQSSYEQYF	TGTGCCATCAGAGTATTAGCGCAGAGCTCCTACGAGCAGTACTTC
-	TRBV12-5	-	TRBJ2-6	CASGLVLGNSGANVLTF	TGTGCTAGTGGTTTGGTCTTGGGTAACTCTGGGGCCAACGTCCTGACTTTC
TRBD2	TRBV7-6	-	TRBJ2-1	CASSSHSGSSYNEQFF	TGTGCCAGCAGCTCCCATAGCGGGTCCTCCTACAATGAGCAGTTCTTC
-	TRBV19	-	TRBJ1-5	CASSIGAGAFQPQHF	TGTGCCAGTAGTATAGGGGCAGGGGCATTTCAGCCCCAGCATTTT
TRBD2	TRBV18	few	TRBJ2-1	CASSPPVGRESYNEQFF	TGTGCCAGCTCACCACCTGTTGGGCGGGAGTCCTACAATGAGCAGTTCTTC
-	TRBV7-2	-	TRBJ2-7	CASSSLIGSYEQYF	TGTGCCAGCAGCTCCCTGATTGGCTCCTACGAGCAGTACTTC
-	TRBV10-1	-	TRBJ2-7	CASSPGRDISDEQYF	TGCGCCAGCAGCCCCGGACGGGATATCTCTGACGAGCAGTACTTC
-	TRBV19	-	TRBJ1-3	CASSRVKNTIYF	TGTGCCAGTAGTCGAGTCAAAAACACCATATATTTT
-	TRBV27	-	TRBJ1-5	CASSLGGGRGQPQHF	TGTGCCAGCAGTTTGGGGGGGGGAAGGGGCCAGCCCCAGCATTTT
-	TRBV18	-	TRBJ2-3	CASSPEVGTDTQYF	TGTGCCAGCTCACCGGAAGTTGGCACAGATACGCAGTATTTT
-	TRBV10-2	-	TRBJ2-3	CASSSDRRSWQYF	TGCGCCAGCAGCTCTGACAGGCGAAGTTGGCAGTATTTT
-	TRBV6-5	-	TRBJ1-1	CASSYAVLSEAFF	TGTGCCAGCAGTTACGCAGTGCTGAGTGAAGCTTTCTTT
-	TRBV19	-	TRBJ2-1	CASSMTGRRFNEQFF	TGTGCCAGTAGTATGACGGGACGTAGGTTCAATGAGCAGTTCTTC
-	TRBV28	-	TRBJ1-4	CASISATNEKLFF	TGTGCCAGCATTTCCGCAACTAATGAAAAACTGTTTTTT
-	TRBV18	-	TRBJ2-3	CASSPVEQAGQYF	TGTGCCAGCTCACCAGTGGAACAGGCCGGACAGTATTTT